The 24 T cell receptor beta chains reported below all come from one sample, sequenced in a study of T cell repertoires in cytomegalovirus infection. TCRdb reprocessed the reads via MiXCR and lists one record per CDR3 protein. The sample shows around 710,000 distinct CDR3 sequences, approximately 32% of them seen only once. What these receptors recognize is not known. Source: cultured CD8+ T cells from PBMCs, taken from culture after CMV antigen stimulation. Receptor source: a human donor in good health (CMV status not recorded). Some clones in this sample may be carry-over from other donors' samples.

This clonotype has a count of ten or more. The chain uses TRBV7-2 and TRBJ2-3; 13 bases line up with TRBD2. The J segment lost 13 bases and the V segment lost 5 bases, leaving 9 bases of the junction unmatched. The CDR3 runs to 14 residues. The germline V gene has CDR1 SGHTA and CDR2 FQGNSA. The CDR3 region has the DNA TGTGCCAGCAGCCCGTACCCCGGGACTAGCGGGGAGTATTTT. This translates into CASSPYPGTSGEYF.

The sample holds one count of this clonotype. The junction differs from germline at one of its ends, possibly a read error. This rearrangement joins TRBV15 to TRBJ2-2, with a weak D call TRBD2 (6 bases). This CDR3 region has 15 residues. Per germline, CDR1 LNHNV and CDR2 YYDKDF (reference sequence). The CDR3 sequence: CATSRSGTPTGDLFF. The CDR3, as DNA: TGTGCCACCAGCAGATCCGGGACTCCTACCGGGGATCTGTTTTTT.

The table lists this clonotype with a few counts. The chain links TRBV27 to TRBJ2-7; D may match TRBD1 or TRBD2 (6 bases each). Trimming stripped 5 bases from V and 6 bases from J, with 17 bases between. The germline V gene has CDR1 MNHEY and CDR2 SMNVEV (reference sequence). The CDR3 extends over 14 amino acids. CDR3: CASSQMGGPGEQYF. In DNA form, the CDR3 reads TGTGCCAGCAGTCAAATGGGGGGCCCCGGCGAGCAGTACTTC.

The chain couples TRBV19 to TRBJ1-1, with TRBD1 as a possible D gene (5 bases). Trimming removed 2 bases from V and 4 bases from J, with 11 bases in between. The CDR3 is 14 residues long. Germline V lookup: CDR1 LNHDA, CDR2 SQIVND (reference sequence). In nucleotides, the CDR3 is TGTGCCAGTAGTATACGCAGGGTCGGCACTGAAGCTTTCTTT. Its protein product is CASSIRRVGTEAFF.

At least ten counts were recorded for this clonotype. J is TRBJ2-2 and V is TRBV7-2; D gene ambiguous. This CDR3 is 13 amino acids long. Germline-derived CDR1 and CDR2 are SGHTA and FQGNSA. Trimming cost V 5 bases and J 2 bases, with 6 bases left between them. This CDR3 reads CASSPINTGELFF. The DNA of the CDR3 is TGTGCCAGCAGCCCTATTAACACCGGGGAGCTGTTTTTT.

This chain connects TRBV25-1 to TRBJ2-3, with D uncertain. With 1 base removed from V and 1 base from J, the gap between germline ends came to 6 bases. This CDR3 comprises 14 residues. Germline loops: CDR1 MGHDK, CDR2 SYGVNS. DNA of the CDR3: TGTGCCAGCAGTGAATTCAAGGGCACAGATACGCAGTATTTT. Protein: CASSEFKGTDTQYF.

The genes are TRBV5-1 and TRBJ1-4; 7 bases are a match to TRBD1. Germline V gene lookup returns CDR1 SGHRS and CDR2 YFSETQ. V was clipped by 3 bases and J by 6 bases; unmatched bases: 5. CDR3 length equals 14 residues. Here the CDR3 DNA reads TGCGCCAGCAGCTATTATGGACAGGATGAAAAACTGTTTTTT. It specifies CASSYYGQDEKLFF. The entire variable domain, with the rest obtained from reference TRBV5-1 and TRBJ1-4, is as follows: KAGVTQTPRYLIKTRGQQVTLSCSPISGHRSVSWYQQTPGQGLQFLFEYFSETQRNKGNFPGRFSGRQFSNSRSEMNVSTLELGDSALYLCASSYYGQDEKLFFGSGTQLSVL.

This clonotype was counted a few times. The chain is built from TRBV19 and TRBJ2-1; no clear D. The CDR3 contains 15 residues. The V and J ends lost 2 bases and 7 bases respectively, with 15 bases between them. Germline CDR1 LNHDA, CDR2 SQIVND (reference sequence). In nucleotides, the CDR3 is TGTGCCAGTAGTATACTGGCTTTACCCCCTAATGAGCAGTTCTTC. Its translation is CASSILALPPNEQFF.

The chain joins TRBV7-9 to TRBJ2-7; D is undetermined. This CDR3 spans 16 amino acids. From germline, CDR1 is SEHNR and CDR2 FQNEAQ (reference sequence). V lost 2 bases and J lost 0, with 14 bases in between. The CDR3 sequence is CASSLNPNQSSYEQYF. CDR3 bases: TGTGCCAGCAGCTTAAATCCTAATCAGTCCTCCTACGAGCAGTACTTC.

The V call is TRBV15, the J call TRBJ2-4, with 9 nucleotides matching TRBD2. The J segment lost 5 bases and the V segment lost 5 bases, leaving 13 bases of the junction unmatched. The CDR3 length is 17 residues. Germline-derived CDR1 and CDR2 are LNHNV and YYDKDF (reference sequence). CDR3: CATSPREGGGAENIQYF. The CDR3 DNA is TGTGCCACCAGCCCCCGTGAGGGCGGGGGGGCTGAAAACATTCAGTACTTC.

The sample holds a few counts of this clonotype. The chain links TRBV19 to TRBJ2-1, with D possibly being TRBD2 (6 bases). The CDR3 has 14 residues. The V end was cut by 5 bases, the J end by 7 bases, with 15 bases between. Germline V lookup: CDR1 LNHDA, CDR2 SQIVND (reference sequence). The CDR3 reads CASSFNAGTNEQFF. The CDR3 DNA sequence: TGTGCCAGTAGTTTTAATGCTGGGACTAATGAGCAGTTCTTC.

This clonotype was picked up a small number of times. The rearrangement joins TRBV5-4 to TRBJ1-2; perhaps TRBD1 as D (6 bases). The V and J ends lost 1 base and 6 bases respectively, with 16 bases between them. CDR1 SGHNT and CDR2 YYREEE come from the germline V gene (reference sequence). The CDR3 contains 15 residues. The CDR3 DNA reads as TGTGCCAGCAGCTTGTCGGGGGGGCCCCTCCATGGCTACACCTTC. As protein: CASSLSGGPLHGYTF.

There are many counts of this clonotype. The V gene is TRBV7-8, the J gene TRBJ2-1, with 10 bases aligning to TRBD1. In germline, CDR1 is SGHVS, CDR2 FQNEAQ. After removal of 5 bases from V and 2 bases from J, the junction contained 6 bases not matched to a gene. The CDR3 has 16 amino acids. CDR3 DNA sequence: TGTGCCAGCAGCCAAGACAGGGGGCAGGCCTACAATGAGCAGTTCTTC. It translates to CASSQDRGQAYNEQFF.

The chain uses TRBV20-1 and TRBJ2-2, with no clear D. Looked up from germline, CDR1 is DFQATT and CDR2 is SNEGSKA (reference sequence). The CDR3 contains 13 residues. Between the trimmed V and J ends, which lost 2 bases and 4 bases, there was a span of 8 bases. DNA of the CDR3: TGCAGTGCTAGAAAGGACCCCACCGGGGAGCTGTTTTTT. As protein: CSARKDPTGELFF.

This clonotype has ten or more counts. V usage is TRBV6-1 and J usage is TRBJ1-5, with D maybe TRBD1 (6 bases). Per the germline V gene, CDR1 is MNHNS and CDR2 is SASEGT. There are 12 residues in the CDR3. V was cut by 11 bases and J by 2 bases, with 10 bases left in between. This chain's CDR3 is CAAWGRNQPQHF. DNA for the CDR3: TGTGCCGCCTGGGGGCGCAATCAGCCCCAGCATTTT.

The chain couples TRBV12-3 or TRBV12-4 to TRBJ2-1; D is perhaps TRBD2 (6 bases). Between the trimmed V and J ends, which lost 5 bases and 5 bases, there was a span of 16 bases. The CDR3 contains 15 residues. CDR3 in amino acids: CASSLLAGSDNEQFF. The CDR3 DNA sequence: TGTGCCAGCAGTCTACTAGCCGGGAGCGACAATGAGCAGTTCTTC.

This clonotype was seen at least ten times. The V call is TRBV7-6, the J call TRBJ1-5; perhaps TRBD1 as D (5 bases). This CDR3 comprises 17 residues. Per the germline V gene, CDR1 is SGHVS and CDR2 is FNYEAQ. Trimming shortened V by 0 bases and J by 5 bases, and 17 bases separated the two germline ends. As DNA, the CDR3 is TGTGCCAGCAGCTTAGCCGGGAGGGGTACAGTGGATCAGCCCCAGCATTTT. This codes for CASSLAGRGTVDQPQHF.

This clonotype turned up a few times. This rearrangement joins TRBV27 to TRBJ2-1; the match to TRBD1 covers 7 bases. This CDR3 region has 15 residues. V shed 5 bases and J 10 bases; nucleotides not matched to a gene: 14. Germline-derived CDR1 and CDR2 are MNHEY and SMNVEV (reference sequence). The CDR3 sequence is CASSLRQGHGGEQFF. The CDR3 DNA follows: TGTGCCAGCAGTCTTCGACAGGGCCATGGGGGCGAGCAGTTCTTC.

The J gene is TRBJ2-2, the V gene TRBV7-4; 10 nucleotides match TRBD1. V shed 3 bases, J shed 4 bases, and the junction held 8 bases outside the gene matches. CDR1 and CDR2 from the germline V gene are SGHVT and SQSDAQ. This CDR3 is 17 amino acids long. DNA for the CDR3: TGTGCCAGCAGCTTCCTGGGACAGGGGCGAGGCACCGGGGAGCTGTTTTTT. It specifies CASSFLGQGRGTGELFF.

This clonotype was observed a handful of times. The chain has TRBV28 and TRBJ1-1; D uncertain. This CDR3 is built from 14 residues. The germline V gene encodes CDR1 MDHEN and CDR2 SYDVKM. Between the trimmed V and J ends, which lost 9 bases and 1 base, there was a span of 15 bases. CDR3 bases: TGTGCCAGTACCCCTAAGCGGAGGAACACTGAAGCTTTCTTT. Its protein product is CASTPKRRNTEAFF.

The table lists this clonotype with a few counts. V gene TRBV6-5 combines with J gene TRBJ1-4, with D possibly matching TRBD1 (5 bases). The CDR3 spans 14 residues. Trimming took 6 bases from V and 7 from J, leaving 15 bases between them. CDR1 MNHEY and CDR2 SVGAGI come from the germline V gene. The CDR3 sequence: CASRTDSGSEKLFF. CDR3 bases: TGTGCCAGCAGGACCGACAGCGGTAGTGAAAAACTGTTTTTT.

The rearrangement links TRBV6-5 to TRBJ1-2; possible D gene TRBD1, 5 bases. CDR3 length equals 14 residues. V was shortened by 6 bases and J by 3 bases, with 14 bases between the two germline ends. Looked up from germline, CDR1 is MNHEY and CDR2 is SVGAGI. In DNA, the CDR3 is TGTGCCAGCAGCGCCCAGGACACCCACTATGGCTACACCTTC. Protein: CASSAQDTHYGYTF.

The rearrangement joins TRBV11-3 to TRBJ1-4, with 7 bases aligning to TRBD1. Germline V gene lookup returns CDR1 SGHNT and CDR2 YENEEA. With V trimmed by 6 bases and J by 12 bases, 10 bases remained unmatched. This CDR3 spans 13 amino acids. DNA of the CDR3: TGTGCCAGCAGTTCTACCGCCGGGACAGAACTGTTTTTT. Protein sequence: CASSSTAGTELFF.

This clonotype was recorded a few times. J is TRBJ1-5 and V is TRBV27; a weak D match, TRBD1 (5 bases). The CDR3 contains 14 residues. Trimming took off 3 bases at V and 5 bases at J, with 11 bases between the two ends. Germline V CDR1 and CDR2: MNHEY, SMNVEV (reference sequence). The CDR3 region has the DNA TGTGCCAGCAGTTTCGGGGGGAGGGATCAGCCCCAGCATTTT. Encoded protein: CASSFGGRDQPQHF.